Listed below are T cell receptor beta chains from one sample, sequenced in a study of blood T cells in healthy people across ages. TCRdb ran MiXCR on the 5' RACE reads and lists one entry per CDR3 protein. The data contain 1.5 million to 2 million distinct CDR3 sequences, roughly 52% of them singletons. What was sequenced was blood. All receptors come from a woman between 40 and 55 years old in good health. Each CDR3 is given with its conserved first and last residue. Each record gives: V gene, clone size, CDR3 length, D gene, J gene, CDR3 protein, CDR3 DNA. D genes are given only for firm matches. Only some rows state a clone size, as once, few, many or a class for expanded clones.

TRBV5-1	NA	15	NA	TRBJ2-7	CASSLLPGRTYEQYF	TGCGCCAGCAGCTTGTTACCGGGGCGAACCTACGAGCAGTACTTC
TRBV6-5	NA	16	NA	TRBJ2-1	CASSRGRRSPNNEQFF	TGTGCCAGCAGTCGGGGCCGTCGGTCTCCTAACAATGAGCAGTTCTTC
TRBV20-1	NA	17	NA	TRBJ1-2	CSARGGIDGLLNYGYTF	TGCAGTGCTAGAGGAGGAATCGACGGACTTCTTAACTATGGCTACACCTTC
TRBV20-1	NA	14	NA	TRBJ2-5	CSASPRVGGETQYF	TGCAGTGCTAGCCCCAGGGTAGGGGGAGAGACCCAGTACTTC
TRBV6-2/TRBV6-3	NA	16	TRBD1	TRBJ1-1	CASSLRQGATGTEAFF	TGTGCCAGCAGTCTACGACAGGGGGCTACTGGCACTGAAGCTTTCTTT
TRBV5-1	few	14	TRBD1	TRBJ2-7	CASVNRGESYEQYF	TGCGCCAGCGTTAACAGGGGAGAGTCCTACGAGCAGTACTTC
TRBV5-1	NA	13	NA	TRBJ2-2	CASSWTVTGELFF	TGCGCCAGCAGCTGGACAGTTACCGGGGAGCTGTTTTTT
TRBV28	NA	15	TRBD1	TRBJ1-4	CASSLSQGATEKLFF	TGTGCCAGCAGTTTATCGCAGGGGGCTACTGAAAAACTGTTTTTT
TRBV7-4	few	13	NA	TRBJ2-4	CAIMGVAENIQYF	TGTGCCATAATGGGGGTTGCCGAAAACATTCAGTACTTC
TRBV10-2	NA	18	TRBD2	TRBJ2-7	CASSVTSGGPGKFCEQYF	TGCGCCAGCAGTGTGACTAGCGGGGGGCCGGGGAAGTTTTGCGAGCAGTACTTC
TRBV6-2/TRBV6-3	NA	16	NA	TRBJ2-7	CASSYSLGSFSYEQYF	TGTGCCAGCAGTTACAGCCTCGGCAGTTTCTCCTACGAGCAGTACTTC
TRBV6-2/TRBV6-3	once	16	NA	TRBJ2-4	CASSPLRQGLYNEQYF	TGTGCCAGCAGTCCCTTGCGACAGGGACTTTACAATGAGCAGTACTTC
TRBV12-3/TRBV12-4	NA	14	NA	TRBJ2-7	CASSSFDSSYEQYF	TGTGCCAGCAGTTCATTCGACAGCTCCTACGAGCAGTACTTC
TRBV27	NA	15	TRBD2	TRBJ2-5	CASSTLAGAQETQYF	TGTGCCAGCAGTACCCTAGCGGGGGCCCAAGAGACCCAGTACTTC
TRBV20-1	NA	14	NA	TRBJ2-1	CSARLPFTYNEQFF	TGCAGTGCCCGTCTCCCGTTTACCTACAATGAGCAGTTCTTC
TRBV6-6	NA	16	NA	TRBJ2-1	CASSALLEGRYNEQFF	TGTGCCAGCAGTGCGCTTTTGGAGGGCCGGTACAATGAGCAGTTCTTC
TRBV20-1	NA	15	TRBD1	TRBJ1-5	CSARGQGTSNQPQHF	TGCAGTGCTAGGGGACAGGGGACGAGCAATCAGCCCCAGCATTTT
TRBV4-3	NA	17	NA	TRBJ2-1	CASSHKQGLGSYNEQFF	TGCGCCAGCAGCCACAAACAGGGATTGGGCTCCTACAATGAGCAGTTCTTC
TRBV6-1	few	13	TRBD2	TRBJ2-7	CASILRGSYEQYF	TGTGCCAGCATTTTGCGGGGGTCCTACGAGCAGTACTTC
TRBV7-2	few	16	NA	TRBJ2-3	CASSYHPGRQPDTQYF	TGTGCCAGCAGCTATCACCCGGGACGTCAACCAGATACGCAGTATTTT
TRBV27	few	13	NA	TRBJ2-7	CASRSRDTYEQYF	TGTGCCAGCAGAAGCCGGGACACCTACGAGCAGTACTTC
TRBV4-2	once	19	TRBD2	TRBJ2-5	CASSLGTSGSDGRGETQYF	TGTGCCAGCAGCTTAGGGACTAGCGGGAGTGATGGGCGGGGGGAGACCCAGTACTTC
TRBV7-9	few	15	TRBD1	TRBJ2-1	CASSVDRGGYNEQFF	TGTGCCAGCAGCGTCGACAGGGGGGGGTACAATGAGCAGTTCTTC
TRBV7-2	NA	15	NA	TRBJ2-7	CASSPSLGFTYEQYF	TGTGCCAGCAGCCCATCACTAGGATTCACCTACGAGCAGTACTTC
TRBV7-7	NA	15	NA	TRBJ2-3	CASSLGLRDTDTQYF	TGTGCTAGCAGCTTAGGGCTCCGGGACACAGATACGCAGTATTTT
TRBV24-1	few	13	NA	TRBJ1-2	CATSHTGLYGYTF	TGTGCCACCAGTCATACAGGGCTCTATGGCTACACCTTC
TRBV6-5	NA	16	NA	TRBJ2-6	CASRGPDSSGANVLTF	TGTGCCAGCAGAGGGCCCGACAGCTCTGGGGCCAACGTCCTGACTTTC
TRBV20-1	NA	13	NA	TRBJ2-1	CSASNLAFAVQFF	TGCAGTGCTAGTAACCTAGCTTTTGCAGTGCAGTTCTTC
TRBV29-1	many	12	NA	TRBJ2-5	CSVVGDVGTQYF	TGCAGCGTTGTAGGGGATGTGGGGACCCAGTACTTC
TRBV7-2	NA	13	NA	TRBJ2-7	CASSLHASYEQYF	TGTGCCAGTTCCCTACATGCCTCCTACGAGCAGTACTTC
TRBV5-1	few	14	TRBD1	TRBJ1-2	CASSGDRELGGYTF	TGCGCCAGCAGCGGGGACAGGGAACTTGGTGGCTACACCTTC
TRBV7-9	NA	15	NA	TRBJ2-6	CASSTTHSGANVLTF	TGTGCCAGCAGCACGACCCACTCTGGGGCCAACGTCCTGACTTTC
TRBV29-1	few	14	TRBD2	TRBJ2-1	CSVEISGGYNEQFF	TGCAGCGTTGAAATTAGCGGGGGGTACAATGAGCAGTTCTTC
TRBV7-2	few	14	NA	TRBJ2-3	CASSKPRGADTQYF	TGTGCCAGCAGCAAACCAAGAGGCGCAGATACGCAGTATTTT
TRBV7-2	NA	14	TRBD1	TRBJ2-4	CASGSTGQGNIQYF	TGTGCCAGCGGTTCGACTGGACAGGGAAACATTCAGTACTTC
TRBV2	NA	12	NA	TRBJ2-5	CASIMTRETQYF	TGTGCCAGCATTATGACGCGAGAGACCCAGTACTTC
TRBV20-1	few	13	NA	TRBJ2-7	CSAPGQLVYEQYF	TGCAGTGCTCCCGGACAGCTCGTCTACGAGCAGTACTTC
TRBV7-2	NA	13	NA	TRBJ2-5	CASSVGHLETQYF	TGTGCCAGCAGCGTAGGGCACCTGGAGACCCAGTACTTC
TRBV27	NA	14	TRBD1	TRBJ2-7	CASRSPGQGYEQYF	TGTGCCAGCAGATCCCCGGGACAGGGATACGAGCAGTACTTC
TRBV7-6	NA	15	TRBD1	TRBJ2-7	CASSPRTGPSYEQYF	TGTGCCAGCAGCCCCCGGACAGGGCCCTCCTACGAGCAGTACTTC
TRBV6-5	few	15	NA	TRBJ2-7	CASSRGDSGSYEQYF	TGTGCCAGCTCACGGGGGGACAGTGGATCCTACGAGCAGTACTTC
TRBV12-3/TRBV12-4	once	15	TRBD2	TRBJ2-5	CASSVAGSTQETQYF	TGTGCCAGCAGCGTAGCGGGGTCTACCCAAGAGACCCAGTACTTC
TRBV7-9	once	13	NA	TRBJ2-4	CASSSRGSSVQYF	TGTGCCAGCAGCTCCAGGGGGTCTAGCGTGCAGTACTTC
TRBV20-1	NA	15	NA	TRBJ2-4	CSARDRALAKNIQYF	TGCAGTGCTAGAGATCGGGCGTTAGCCAAAAACATTCAGTACTTC
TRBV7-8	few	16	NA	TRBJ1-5	CASSLGQGPGNQPQHF	TGTGCCAGCAGCTTAGGGCAGGGACCGGGCAATCAGCCCCAGCATTTT
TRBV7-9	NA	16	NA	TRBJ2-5	CASSSPRQGSWETQYF	TGTGCCAGCAGCTCCCCCCGGCAGGGGTCATGGGAGACCCAGTACTTC
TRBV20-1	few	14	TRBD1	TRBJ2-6	CSAEDRAGANVLTF	TGCAGTGCTGAAGACAGGGCTGGGGCCAACGTCCTGACTTTC
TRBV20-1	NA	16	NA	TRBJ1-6	CSASIGQTSYNSPLHF	TGCAGTGCTAGTATAGGACAGACATCTTATAATTCACCCCTCCACTTT
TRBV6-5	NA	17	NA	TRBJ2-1	CASSSRRGGGSYNEQFF	TGTGCCAGCAGTTCCCGGCGTGGGGGAGGTTCCTACAATGAGCAGTTCTTC
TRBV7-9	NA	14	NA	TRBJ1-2	CASSRLQGVEGYTF	TGTGCCAGCAGCCGACTACAGGGAGTTGAGGGCTACACCTTC
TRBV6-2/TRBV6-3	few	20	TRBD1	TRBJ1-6	CASRHARMATGGPENSPLHF	TGTGCCAGCAGACATGCCCGCATGGCTACAGGGGGCCCGGAAAATTCACCCCTCCACTTT
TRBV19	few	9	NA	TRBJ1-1	CASSPQAFF	TGTGCCAGTAGTCCGCAAGCTTTCTTT
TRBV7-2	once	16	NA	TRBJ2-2	CASSLSSILGTGELFF	TGTGCCAGCAGCTTATCGAGTATTCTCGGGACCGGGGAGCTGTTTTTT